Sequencing of this T cell receptor beta chain was carried out in a study of tumor-infiltrating lymphocytes in localized non-small cell lung cancer. Notes on the study in general: Different pieces of the same tissue went to different assays, confounding technical variation with intratumor heterogeneity. Not all patients were TCR sequenced, owing to tissue quantity.

Germline CDR1 SGHTA, CDR2 FQGNSA. The CDR3 totals 16 residues. Trimming removed 8 bases at V and 5 bases at J, with 24 bases between. As concerns this clone: The antigen is unknown.

Method: immunoSEQ multiplex PCR; TCRdb's copy keeps in-frame clones and lacks some. The repertoire has 21,000 or so clones, 73% of them found once; the top ten carry less than 7.5%. The chain employs TRBV7-2 and TRBJ1-1, with D perhaps TRBD1 (5 bases). The sequence derives from a human donor with non-small cell lung cancer. The sample taken for sequencing was lung tumor tissue. For the CDR3, the DNA is TGTGCCAGCGTCCCCCCGGGGCTCCCGGCCGGAACTGAAGCTTTCTTT. Its protein product is CASVPPGLPAGTEAFF.